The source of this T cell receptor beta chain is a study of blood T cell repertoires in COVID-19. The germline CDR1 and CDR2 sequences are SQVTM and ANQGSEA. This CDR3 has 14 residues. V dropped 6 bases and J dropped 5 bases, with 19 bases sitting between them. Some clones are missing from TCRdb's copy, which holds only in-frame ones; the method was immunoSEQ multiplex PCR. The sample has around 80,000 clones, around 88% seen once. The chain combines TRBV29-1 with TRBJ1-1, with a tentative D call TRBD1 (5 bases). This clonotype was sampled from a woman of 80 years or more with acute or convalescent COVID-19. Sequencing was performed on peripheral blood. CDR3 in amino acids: CSVRARGGGTEAFF. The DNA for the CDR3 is TGCAGCGTCCGCGCAAGGGGCGGTGGAACTGAAGCTTTCTTT.